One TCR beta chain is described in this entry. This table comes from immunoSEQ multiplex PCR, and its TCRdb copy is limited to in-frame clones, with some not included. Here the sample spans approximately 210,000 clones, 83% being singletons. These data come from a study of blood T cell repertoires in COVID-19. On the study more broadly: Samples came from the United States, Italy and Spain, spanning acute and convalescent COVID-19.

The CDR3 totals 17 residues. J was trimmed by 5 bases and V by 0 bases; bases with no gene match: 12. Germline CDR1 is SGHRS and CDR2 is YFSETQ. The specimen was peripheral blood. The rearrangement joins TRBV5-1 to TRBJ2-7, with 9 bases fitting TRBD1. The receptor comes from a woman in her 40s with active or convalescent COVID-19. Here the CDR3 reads CASSLELFGTGHDEQYF. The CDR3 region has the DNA TGCGCCAGCAGCTTGGAGCTTTTCGGGACAGGGCACGACGAGCAGTACTTC.